This record covers a single T cell receptor (beta chain). Its matching antigen is unknown. The record originates from a study of OX40 agonist ivuxolimab in advanced cancers. Study-wide points: The study did not work out the antigen specificity of the expanded peripheral T cells. Circulating CD4+ and CD8+ T cells showed clonal expansion by week 6 at 0.1 to 3.0 mg/kg.

This CDR3 is 18 amino acids long. V dropped 2 bases and J dropped 1 base, with 18 bases sitting between them. Germline V gives CDR1 SNHLY, CDR2 FYNNEI. Libraries were prepared by immunoSEQ multiplex PCR; TCRdb keeps only in-frame clonotypes and omits some of them. The sample records fewer than 100,000 clones, about 88% being singletons. Cycle 7 day 1, cycle 4 day 1, and baseline were the timepoints at which blood was sampled. This TCR was recovered from an adult with an advanced solid tumor such as melanoma, head and neck, liver or kidney cancer. The chain has TRBV2 and TRBJ1-5; a possible D gene is TRBD1 (6 bases). The starting material was CD4+ or CD8+ T cells sorted from blood, obtained in a trial of the OX40 agonist ivuxolimab. DNA for the CDR3: TGTGCCAGCAGTGAACGGGGGGCCCTTATGAGGAGCAATCAGCCCCAGCATTTT. Protein sequence: CASSERGALMRSNQPQHF.